A selection of T cell receptor beta chains follows, all from one sample in a study of blood T cell repertoires in COVID-19. Sequencing was performed with immunoSEQ multiplex PCR; in TCRdb, only in-frame clones are kept and a portion is missing. The profile covers over 250,000 clones, with around 90% appearing a single time and around 2% taken by the ten largest. Sequencing was carried out using PBMCs or T cells enriched from blood (not recorded which). These receptors were taken from a woman aged 55 to 70 in a cohort exposed to, infected with or recovered from COVID-19 (not recorded which). Each CDR3 is given with its conserved first and last residue. Fields, in order: J gene, CDR3 length, V gene, clone size, D gene, CDR3 protein, CDR3 DNA. D genes are given only for firm matches. Only part of the rows carry a size: once, few, many, or a class if the clone is expanded.

j_call: TRBJ1-2
cdr3_length: 16
v_call: TRBV7-2
clone_size: .
d_call: .
cdr3_aa: CASSLDSIPPFRGYTF
cdr3_nt: TGTGCCAGCAGCTTGGACAGTATCCCCCCTTTCCGTGGCTACACCTTC

j_call: TRBJ2-7
cdr3_length: 16
v_call: TRBV6-5
clone_size: few
d_call: TRBD2
cdr3_aa: CASSYSDSLAGAEQYF
cdr3_nt: TGTGCCAGCAGTTACTCGGACTCACTAGCGGGGGCCGAGCAGTACTTC

j_call: TRBJ2-1
cdr3_length: 15
v_call: TRBV7-2
clone_size: .
d_call: TRBD2
cdr3_aa: CASSLSGRANHEQFF
cdr3_nt: TGTGCCAGCAGCTTGAGCGGGAGGGCCAACCATGAGCAGTTCTTC

j_call: TRBJ1-5
cdr3_length: 16
v_call: TRBV25-1
clone_size: .
d_call: TRBD1
cdr3_aa: CASSGSGQGEGQPQHF
cdr3_nt: TGTGCCAGCAGTGGCTCGGGACAGGGGGAAGGGCAGCCCCAGCATTTT

j_call: TRBJ2-7
cdr3_length: 15
v_call: TRBV7-2
clone_size: .
d_call: TRBD1
cdr3_aa: CASEPSGQGRREQYF
cdr3_nt: TGTGCCAGCGAGCCGAGCGGACAGGGGCGTCGCGAGCAGTACTTC

j_call: TRBJ2-1
cdr3_length: 15
v_call: TRBV10-1
clone_size: .
d_call: TRBD2
cdr3_aa: CASSDQREYHNEQFF
cdr3_nt: TGCGCCAGCAGTGACCAGCGGGAGTACCACAATGAGCAGTTCTTC

j_call: TRBJ2-7
cdr3_length: 14
v_call: TRBV5-1
clone_size: .
d_call: TRBD1
cdr3_aa: CASSLRQGSYEQYF
cdr3_nt: TGCGCCAGCAGCTTAAGACAGGGATCCTACGAGCAGTACTTC

j_call: TRBJ2-3
cdr3_length: 16
v_call: TRBV24-1
clone_size: .
d_call: .
cdr3_aa: CATSDPGREGTDTQYF
cdr3_nt: TGTGCCACCAGTGATCCTGGCAGGGAGGGCACAGATACGCAGTATTTT

j_call: TRBJ2-3
cdr3_length: 15
v_call: TRBV9
clone_size: .
d_call: .
cdr3_aa: CASSGLKGDTDTQYF
cdr3_nt: TGTGCCAGCAGCGGACTAAAGGGAGACACAGATACGCAGTATTTT

j_call: TRBJ1-3
cdr3_length: 15
v_call: TRBV5-4
clone_size: .
d_call: TRBD1
cdr3_aa: CASSGGQHSGNTIYF
cdr3_nt: TGTGCCAGCAGCGGGGGACAGCACTCTGGAAACACCATATATTTT

j_call: TRBJ2-2
cdr3_length: 14
v_call: TRBV30
clone_size: .
d_call: .
cdr3_aa: CAWSKTRGGGELFF
cdr3_nt: TGTGCCTGGAGTAAGACGCGGGGAGGCGGGGAGCTGTTTTTT

j_call: TRBJ2-7
cdr3_length: 14
v_call: TRBV2
clone_size: .
d_call: TRBD1
cdr3_aa: CASRFDRGKYEQYF
cdr3_nt: TGTGCCAGCAGATTTGACAGGGGAAAGTACGAGCAGTACTTC

j_call: TRBJ1-4
cdr3_length: 17
v_call: TRBV5-3
clone_size: .
d_call: .
cdr3_aa: CARSLFKAPGDNEKLFF
cdr3_nt: TGTGCCAGAAGCTTGTTTAAGGCGCCAGGGGATAATGAAAAACTGTTTTTT

j_call: TRBJ2-7
cdr3_length: 12
v_call: TRBV6-5
clone_size: .
d_call: TRBD1
cdr3_aa: CASRDRGVEQYF
cdr3_nt: TGTGCCAGCCGGGACAGGGGGGTCGAGCAGTACTTC

j_call: TRBJ2-2
cdr3_length: 16
v_call: TRBV7-2
clone_size: .
d_call: TRBD2
cdr3_aa: CASSSGTSGSAGELFF
cdr3_nt: TGTGCCAGCAGCTCCGGGACTAGCGGGAGCGCCGGGGAGCTGTTTTTT

j_call: TRBJ2-7
cdr3_length: 14
v_call: TRBV3-1/TRBV3-2
clone_size: .
d_call: TRBD2
cdr3_aa: CASSLAGGPEEQYF
cdr3_nt: TGTGCCAGCAGCCTAGCGGGAGGGCCGGAGGAGCAGTACTTC

j_call: TRBJ2-7
cdr3_length: 13
v_call: TRBV15
clone_size: .
d_call: .
cdr3_aa: CATSRDRRYEQYF
cdr3_nt: TGTGCCACCAGCAGAGATAGGCGGTACGAGCAGTACTTC

j_call: TRBJ2-5
cdr3_length: 15
v_call: TRBV5-4
clone_size: once
d_call: .
cdr3_aa: CASSLGGSPQETQYF
cdr3_nt: TGTGCCAGCAGCTTGGGCGGATCCCCCCAAGAGACCCAGTACTTC

j_call: TRBJ2-7
cdr3_length: 16
v_call: TRBV28
clone_size: .
d_call: .
cdr3_aa: CASSELGVADAYEQYF
cdr3_nt: TGTGCCAGCAGTGAGCTTGGGGTAGCGGATGCCTACGAGCAGTACTTC

j_call: TRBJ1-2
cdr3_length: 13
v_call: TRBV5-3
clone_size: .
d_call: .
cdr3_aa: CARGTGQSLGYTF
cdr3_nt: TGTGCCAGAGGCACCGGACAGTCCCTTGGCTACACCTTC

j_call: TRBJ1-6
cdr3_length: 13
v_call: TRBV6-5
clone_size: .
d_call: .
cdr3_aa: CASRAGETTPLHF
cdr3_nt: TGTGCCAGCAGGGCAGGGGAGACAACACCCCTCCACTTT

j_call: TRBJ2-7
cdr3_length: 14
v_call: TRBV7-9
clone_size: .
d_call: .
cdr3_aa: CASSLFPTEPEQYF
cdr3_nt: TGTGCCAGCAGCTTATTTCCTACTGAACCCGAGCAGTACTTC

j_call: TRBJ1-2
cdr3_length: 16
v_call: TRBV15
clone_size: .
d_call: .
cdr3_aa: CATSRGGSGARYGYTF
cdr3_nt: TGTGCCACCAGCAGAGGTGGGTCAGGGGCGCGGTATGGCTACACCTTC